The T cell receptor (beta chain) described here comes from a study of neoadjuvant anti-PD-1 for oral cavity cancer. The assay was immunoSEQ multiplex PCR, and TCRdb's table has in-frame clones only and misses some. The data contain tens of thousands of clones, 79% of them singletons. The CDR3 is 14 residues long. Germline loops: CDR1 SGHRS, CDR2 YFSETQ. Trimming pared 2 bases from V and 6 bases from J, leaving 15 bases between. The rearrangement uses TRBV5-1 and TRBJ2-7; a possible D gene is TRBD2 (5 bases). This specimen consisted of PBMCs, obtained before nivolumab (anti-PD-1) treatment. The receptor was derived from a person between 40 and 80 years old with oral cavity squamous cell carcinoma. The CDR3 sequence: CASSFTSPPPEQYF. In DNA, the CDR3 is TGCGCCAGCAGCTTTACTAGTCCTCCCCCCGAGCAGTACTTC.